One sample yielded the 29 T cell receptor beta chains listed below, sequenced in a study of cytotoxic CD8 clonotypes in ibrutinib-treated CLL. Clones were sequenced by immunoSEQ multiplex PCR, and TCRdb holds only the in-frame ones, with some missing. The sample includes 200,000 to 250,000 clones, roughly 73% of them seen just once. Sequencing was performed on PBMCs, taken after 12 months of ibrutinib treatment. These TCRs come from a human donor with chronic lymphocytic leukemia.

The rearrangement joins TRBV11-3 to TRBJ2-2; D gene uncertain. Germline CDR1 reads SGHNT; CDR2 reads YENEEA. Trimming took off 2 bases at V and 0 bases at J, with 13 bases between the two ends. The length of the CDR3 is 17 residues. The CDR3 bases are TGTGCCAGCAGCTTAAGTGATCGGCTGACGAACACCGGGGAGCTGTTTTTT. Its translation: CASSLSDRLTNTGELFF.

This chain links TRBV5-1 with TRBJ2-3, with 7 bases fitting TRBD1. V shed 4 bases, J shed 6 bases, and the junction held 11 bases outside the gene matches. The CDR3 sequence is 15 residues long. Germline lookup yields CDR1 SGHRS and CDR2 YFSETQ. CDR3 region: CASSPSDRPGDTQYF. CDR3 bases: TGCGCCAGCAGCCCCTCGGACAGGCCGGGGGATACGCAGTATTTT.

This clone was detected a few times. V gene TRBV10-1 combines with J gene TRBJ2-3; D not resolved. Between the trimmed V and J ends, which lost 6 bases and 0 bases, there was a span of 7 bases. The CDR3 extends over 13 amino acids. Germline V gene data show CDR1 as WNHNN and CDR2 as SYGVQD (reference sequence). The CDR3: CASSSLSTDTQYF. The DNA of the CDR3 is TGCGCCAGCAGCTCCTTAAGCACAGATACGCAGTATTTT.

The genes are TRBV28 and TRBJ1-5; perhaps TRBD1 as D (6 bases). The CDR3 spans 18 residues. Germline V gene lookup returns CDR1 MDHEN and CDR2 SYDVKM. Trimming cost V 6 bases and J 5 bases, with 26 bases left between them. The DNA of the CDR3 is TGTGCCAGCAGCCGTACGGGGGGCGTTCGGGGCATTTATCAGCCCCAGCATTTT. Translating gives CASSRTGGVRGIYQPQHF.

This clone was seen a few times. The rearrangement joins TRBV6-5 to TRBJ2-3; TRBD2 is a possible D gene (6 bases). V was cut by 6 bases and J by 6 bases, with 13 bases left in between. From germline, CDR1 is MNHEY and CDR2 SVGAGI. The CDR3 runs to 13 residues. The CDR3 DNA reads TGTGCCAGCAGCCAGCGGGTCGCGGATACGCAGTATTTT. It is translated as CASSQRVADTQYF.

The J gene is TRBJ2-1, the V gene TRBV7-6; 7 bases align to TRBD2. The V and J ends lost 4 bases and 6 bases, in that order; junction bases with no gene match: 6. Germline V gene lookup returns CDR1 SGHVS and CDR2 FNYEAQ. CDR3 length: 14 residues. The CDR3 nucleotides are TGTGCCAGCAGCTCGGGTGGGGGGGTCAATGAGCAGTTCTTC. Protein sequence: CASSSGGGVNEQFF.

This CDR3 is CASSPIGSGANVLTF. In DNA, the CDR3 is TGTGCCAGCTCACCAATCGGTTCTGGGGCCAACGTCCTGACTTTC. The chain couples TRBV18 to TRBJ2-6, with D hard to call. This CDR3 has 15 residues. Trimming removed 2 bases from V and 1 base from J, with 6 bases in between. Per germline, CDR1 KGHSH and CDR2 LQKENI.

There are a few counts of this clone. The gene calls are TRBV2 and TRBJ1-2, with 7 bases fitting TRBD1. Germline assignment: CDR1 SNHLY and CDR2 FYNNEI. J was trimmed by 8 bases and V by 2 bases; bases with no gene match: 11. The CDR3 is made up of 15 amino acids. CDR3 region: CASSESLSYRGGYTF. In DNA form, the CDR3 reads TGTGCCAGCAGTGAATCCCTGTCTTACAGGGGCGGCTACACCTTC.

This chain joins TRBV28 and TRBJ2-1; TRBD2 aligns across 10 bases. The CDR3 runs to 15 residues. Germline CDR1 MDHEN, CDR2 SYDVKM. Trimming removed 3 bases from V and 8 bases from J; junction bases left unmatched: 7. CDR3 DNA: TGTGCCAGCAGTTTTCGCCTAGCGGGAGAGGATGAGCAGTTCTTC. Translated, it gives CASSFRLAGEDEQFF. Using reference TRBV28 and TRBJ2-1 for the parts outside the CDR3, the full variable domain is DVKVTQSSRYLVKRTGEKVFLECVQDMDHENMFWYRQDPGLGLRLIYFSYDVKMKEKGDIPEGYSVSREKKERFSLILESASTNQTSMYLCASSFRLAGEDEQFFGPGTRLTVL.

This chain uses TRBV7-2 with TRBJ2-7, with a tentative D call TRBD1 (6 bases). Germline-derived CDR1 and CDR2 are SGHTA and FQGNSA. Trimming removed 7 bases at V and 5 bases at J, with 15 bases between. The CDR3 extends over 13 amino acids. The CDR3 protein is CASKAGTWDEQYF. The CDR3 coding sequence is TGTGCCAGCAAGGCCGGGACATGGGACGAGCAGTACTTC.

The V and J genes are TRBV4-1 and TRBJ2-3; 11 nucleotides align to TRBD2. With 2 bases clipped from V and 4 bases from J, the junction kept 5 bases outside the gene matches. Germline V CDR1 and CDR2: MGHRA, YSYEKL. The CDR3 runs 16 residues. CDR3 nucleotide sequence: TGCGCCAGCAGCCAATTCCTAGCGGGAGGATCAGATACGCAGTATTTT. It specifies CASSQFLAGGSDTQYF.

V and J are TRBV5-1 and TRBJ1-3, with 7 bases lining up with TRBD1. Germline V gene lookup returns CDR1 SGHRS and CDR2 YFSETQ. The CDR3 covers 13 residues. Trimming removed 3 bases from V and 7 bases from J; junction bases left unmatched: 4. This CDR3 reads CASSSTGRNTIYF. The CDR3 nucleotides are TGCGCCAGCAGCTCGACAGGGCGTAACACCATATATTTT.

The chain recombines TRBV2 with TRBJ2-2; no reliable D call. Germline CDR1 is SNHLY and CDR2 is FYNNEI. The CDR3 contains 13 residues. V shed 1 base and J shed 5 bases, with 5 bases lying between them. CDR3 bases: TGTGCCAGCAGTGAAGGTGGGACCGGGGAGCTGTTTTTT. Encoded protein: CASSEGGTGELFF.

The chain couples TRBV6-5 to TRBJ2-1; 8 bases agree with TRBD1. V shed 4 bases, J shed 12 bases, and the junction held 5 bases outside the gene matches. CDR3 size: 12 residues. The V gene's germline CDR1 is MNHEY and CDR2 SVGAGI. The CDR3 bases are TGTGCCAGCAGTTTGGACAGGGATCGGCAGTTCTTC. This sequence encodes CASSLDRDRQFF.

This clone was seen repeatedly, ten times or more. The chain joins TRBV25-1 to TRBJ2-7; perhaps TRBD1 as D (6 bases). Germline V gene lookup returns CDR1 MGHDK and CDR2 SYGVNS. This CDR3 region has 14 residues. V lost 4 bases and J 5 bases, leaving 15 bases between the germline ends. For the CDR3, the DNA is TGTGCCAGCAGTGGACAAAAGACAGGCCACGAGCAGTACTTC. Protein product: CASSGQKTGHEQYF.

The chain uses TRBV7-8 and TRBJ1-3, with unresolved D. The CDR3 runs to 17 residues. V was clipped by 1 base and J by 4 bases, with 17 bases between them. Germline V CDR1 and CDR2: SGHVS, FQNEAQ. As DNA, the CDR3 is TGTGCCAGCAGCTTAGTAGCCCGGGTTGCGTCAGGAAACACCATATATTTT. Its translation: CASSLVARVASGNTIYF.

The V call is TRBV5-6, the J call TRBJ1-3; D gene uncertain. The germline CDR1 and CDR2 sequences are SGHDT and YYEEEE. The CDR3 runs 15 residues. V was shortened by 2 bases and J by 0 bases, with 9 bases between the two germline ends. In nucleotides, the CDR3 is TGTGCCAGCAGCTTTCCTCCTCACTCTGGAAACACCATATATTTT. Its translation is CASSFPPHSGNTIYF.

This chain connects TRBV7-3 to TRBJ2-3; 9 nucleotides agree with TRBD2. The CDR3 runs 15 residues. CDR1 SGHTA and CDR2 FQGTGA come from the germline V gene. V lost 4 bases to trimming and J lost 1 base; unmatched junction nucleotides: 3. For the CDR3, the DNA is TGTGCCAGCAGCTCGTTAGCGGGGGGCACAGATACGCAGTATTTT. Encoded protein: CASSSLAGGTDTQYF. The complete variable domain, with remaining parts taken from reference TRBV7-3 and TRBJ2-3, reads GAGVSQTPSNKVTEKGKYVELRCDPISGHTALYWYRQSLGQGPEFLIYFQGTGAADDSGLPNDRFFAVRPEGSVSTLKIQRTERGDSAVYLCASSSLAGGTDTQYFGPGTRLTVL.

V and J are TRBV6-1 and TRBJ1-5, with D tentatively TRBD1 (6 bases). From germline, CDR1 is MNHNS and CDR2 SASEGT. This CDR3 is built from 15 residues. V lost 7 bases and J 6 bases, leaving 19 bases between the germline ends. The CDR3 spells CASNEPGVVLQPQHF. CDR3 DNA sequence: TGTGCCAGCAACGAACCAGGGGTTGTGCTTCAGCCCCAGCATTTT.

The chain uses TRBV15 and TRBJ1-4; 8 nucleotides align to TRBD1. CDR1 LNHNV and CDR2 YYDKDF come from the germline V gene (reference sequence). The CDR3 totals 15 residues. Trimming cost V 8 bases and J 7 bases; bases outside gene matches: 12. CDR3 nucleotide sequence: TGTGCCACCGGCGGCGACAGGGGAAGGACTGAAAAACTGTTTTTT. Translation gives CATGGDRGRTEKLFF.

This CDR3 is CASSPRTGGAYTQYF. CDR3 DNA: TGTGCCAGCAGCCCAAGGACAGGGGGCGCATATACGCAGTATTTT. The chain links TRBV7-9 to TRBJ2-3, with 11 bases aligning to TRBD1. The CDR3 runs 15 residues. Germline V gene sequence: CDR1 SEHNR, CDR2 FQNEAQ (reference sequence). The trim removed 5 bases at V and 7 bases at J, leaving 8 bases unmatched.

This chain links TRBV5-4 with TRBJ1-1; the match to TRBD1 covers 8 bases. Germline loops: CDR1 SGHNT, CDR2 YYREEE (reference sequence). This CDR3 spans 15 amino acids. V shed 4 bases and J 0 bases; nucleotides not matched to a gene: 5. CDR3 coding DNA: TGTGCCAGCAGCAAAGACAGGGGACTGAACACTGAAGCTTTCTTT. Its translation: CASSKDRGLNTEAFF.

V and J are TRBV5-6 and TRBJ1-6; 7 bases match TRBD1. This CDR3 contains 16 residues. V trimming: 4 bases; J trimming: 7 bases; junction bases outside the gene matches: 11. From germline, CDR1 is SGHDT and CDR2 YYEEEE. The CDR3 loop is CASSRRTGVGNSPLHF. DNA for the CDR3: TGTGCCAGCAGCAGGCGTACAGGGGTGGGGAATTCACCCCTCCACTTT. Full variable domain (outside the CDR3, taken from reference TRBV5-6 and TRBJ1-6): DAGVTQSPTHLIKTRGQQVTLRCSPKSGHDTVSWYQQALGQGPQFIFQYYEEEERQRGNFPDRFSGHQFPNYSSELNVNALLLGDSALYLCASSRRTGVGNSPLHFGNGTRLTVT.

The rearrangement uses TRBV5-1 and TRBJ2-7; the D gene could be TRBD1 or TRBD2 (5 bases each). Germline V gene sequence: CDR1 SGHRS, CDR2 YFSETQ. This CDR3 region has 14 residues. With 1 base removed from V and 3 bases from J, the gap between germline ends came to 11 bases. In nucleotides, the CDR3 is TGCGCCAGCAGCTTGAACGGGGCCCGCTACGAGCAGTACTTC. It specifies CASSLNGARYEQYF.

This clone was seen only once. V is TRBV27 and J is TRBJ1-5, with TRBD1 matching over 7 bases. Germline V gene lookup returns CDR1 MNHEY and CDR2 SMNVEV (reference sequence). The J segment lost 5 bases and the V segment lost 3 bases, leaving 7 bases of the junction unmatched. There are 15 residues in the CDR3. This chain's CDR3 is CASSLAGGVYQPQHF. Here the CDR3 DNA reads TGTGCCAGCAGTTTGGCAGGGGGGGTTTATCAGCCCCAGCATTTT.

This rearrangement joins TRBV7-9 to TRBJ2-1, with 8 bases matching TRBD1. In germline, CDR1 is SEHNR, CDR2 FQNEAQ (reference sequence). The CDR3 is 15 residues long. The V and J ends lost 3 bases and 4 bases, in that order; junction bases with no gene match: 5. The CDR3 spells CASSLSGTGYNEQFF. The CDR3 region has the DNA TGTGCCAGCAGCTTGTCCGGGACAGGATACAATGAGCAGTTCTTC.

This clone was counted once. The chain has TRBV7-2 and TRBJ2-7; D not resolved. The CDR3 totals 13 residues. V was pared by 5 bases and J by 1 base, with 9 bases between. Germline values: CDR1 SGHTA, CDR2 FQGNSA. CDR3 nucleotide sequence: TGTGCCAGCAGCCCCGACAAATCCTACGAGCAGTACTTC. Amino acid sequence: CASSPDKSYEQYF.

This clone was counted once. V gene TRBV7-9 combines with J gene TRBJ2-7; D is ambiguous. Between the trimmed V and J ends, which lost 2 bases and 1 base, there was a span of 9 bases. Looked up from germline, CDR1 is SEHNR and CDR2 is FQNEAQ (reference sequence). This CDR3 is built from 14 residues. In nucleotides, the CDR3 is TGTGCCAGCAGCTTAACTACCCGATCCTACGAGCAGTACTTC. Its translation: CASSLTTRSYEQYF.

The rearrangement uses TRBV9 and TRBJ2-5; D is undetermined. V gave up 0 bases and J gave up 0 bases, with 12 bases separating them. CDR3 length: 16 amino acids. Germline V CDR1 and CDR2: SGDLS, YYNGEE. The CDR3 loop reads CASSVEGWSYQETQYF. In DNA form, the CDR3 reads TGTGCCAGCAGCGTAGAAGGATGGTCGTACCAAGAGACCCAGTACTTC.